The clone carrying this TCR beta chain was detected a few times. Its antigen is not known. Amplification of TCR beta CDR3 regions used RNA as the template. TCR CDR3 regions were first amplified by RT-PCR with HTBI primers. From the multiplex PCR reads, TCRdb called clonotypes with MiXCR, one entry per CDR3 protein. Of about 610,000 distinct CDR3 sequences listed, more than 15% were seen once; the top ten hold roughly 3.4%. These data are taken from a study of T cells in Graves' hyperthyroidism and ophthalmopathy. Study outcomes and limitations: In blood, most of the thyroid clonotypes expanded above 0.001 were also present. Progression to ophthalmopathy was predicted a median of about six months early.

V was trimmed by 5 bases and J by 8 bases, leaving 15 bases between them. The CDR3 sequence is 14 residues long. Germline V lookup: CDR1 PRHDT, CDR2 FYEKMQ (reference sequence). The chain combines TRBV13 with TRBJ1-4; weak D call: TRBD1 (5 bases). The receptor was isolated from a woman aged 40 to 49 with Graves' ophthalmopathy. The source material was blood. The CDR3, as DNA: TGTGCCAGCAGCCCGGGACGGGGAGAGGAAAAACTGTTTTTT. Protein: CASSPGRGEEKLFF.